These 16 T cell receptor beta chains were sequenced from one sample in a study of blood T cell repertoires in COVID-19. Profiled with immunoSEQ multiplex PCR; TCRdb holds only in-frame clones, not every one. The top ten clones hold over 4% of a sample with 270,000 or so clones, around 90% of them seen once. Sequencing input: PBMCs or T cells enriched from blood (not recorded which). These receptors all come from a woman aged 25 to 45 with acute COVID-19.

The chain recombines TRBV18 with TRBJ1-4, with unresolved D. The CDR3 is made up of 15 amino acids. With 3 bases removed from V and 4 bases from J, the gap between germline ends came to 12 bases. The germline V gene encodes CDR1 KGHSH and CDR2 LQKENI. The CDR3 is CASSPFGGNNEKLFF. The DNA for the CDR3 is TGTGCCAGCTCACCTTTCGGAGGGAATAATGAAAAACTGTTTTTT.

This chain uses TRBV5-5 with TRBJ2-3, with D tentatively TRBD2 (7 bases). V shed 0 bases and J shed 2 bases, with 16 bases lying between them. This CDR3 region has 17 residues. Per the germline V gene, CDR1 is SGHKS and CDR2 is YYEKEE (reference sequence). CDR3 sequence (DNA): TGTGCCAGCAGCTTGGCTGTGAGCCGGGGGGCCACAGATACGCAGTATTTT. This translates into CASSLAVSRGATDTQYF.

This clone showed up just a few times. The J gene is TRBJ1-6, the V gene TRBV5-1; 10 bases are shared with TRBD1. CDR3 length: 14 residues. Germline CDR1 is SGHRS and CDR2 is YFSETQ. Trimming took 5 bases from V and 12 from J; bases not matched to a gene: 8. The CDR3 DNA reads TGCGCCAGCAGACCCGGGACAGGGGACGTACCCCTCCACTTT. This codes for CASRPGTGDVPLHF.

The chain combines TRBV7-2 with TRBJ2-1; 7 bases align to TRBD2. The V and J ends lost 2 bases and 7 bases, in that order; junction bases with no gene match: 8. The CDR3 runs 15 residues. CDR1 is SGHTA, CDR2 FQGNSA, per germline. CDR3 loop: CASSLNAGVSNEQFF. The CDR3 DNA reads TGTGCCAGCAGCTTAAATGCGGGAGTATCAAATGAGCAGTTCTTC.

The chain joins TRBV6-1 to TRBJ2-1; 9 nucleotides agree with TRBD1. This CDR3 region has 16 residues. Germline CDR1 is MNHNS and CDR2 is SASEGT. V was clipped by 3 bases and J by 2 bases; unmatched bases: 5. The DNA of the CDR3 is TGTGCCAGCAGTGACGGGACAGGGACCCCCTACAATGAGCAGTTCTTC. This codes for CASSDGTGTPYNEQFF.

The gene calls are TRBV6-5 and TRBJ1-2; 7 nucleotides align to TRBD1. V lost 2 bases and J lost 8; bases outside the gene matches: 5. In germline, CDR1 is MNHEY, CDR2 SVGAGI. The CDR3 is 13 residues long. This CDR3 reads CASSYMTGFGYTF. The CDR3 nucleotides are TGTGCCAGCAGTTACATGACAGGGTTCGGCTACACCTTC.

This clone was detected once. The chain is built from TRBV2 and TRBJ2-1; TRBD2 aligns across 14 bases. The CDR3 covers 19 residues. The V and J ends lost 4 bases and 2 bases, in that order; junction bases with no gene match: 10. CDR1 is SNHLY, CDR2 FYNNEI, per germline. The CDR3 DNA reads as TGTGCCAGCAGTGGGGGGACTAGCGGGAGTAGGGGGCCCTACAATGAGCAGTTCTTC. Translated, it gives CASSGGTSGSRGPYNEQFF.

The chain recombines TRBV6-5 with TRBJ1-3; no clear D. The V end was cut by 5 bases, the J end by 0 bases, with 11 bases between. Germline V gene lookup returns CDR1 MNHEY and CDR2 SVGAGI. This CDR3 is 15 amino acids long. The CDR3 nucleotides read TGTGCCAGCAGTCAGATCCGAAGCTCTGGAAACACCATATATTTT. Translating it yields CASSQIRSSGNTIYF.

The J gene is TRBJ1-2, the V gene TRBV29-1; no firm D call. The CDR3 has 12 residues. V lost 2 bases, J lost 8 bases, and 12 bases lay in between. CDR1 SQVTM and CDR2 ANQGSEA come from the germline V gene. CDR3 nucleotide sequence: TGCAGCGTTGAAAGGCAGGTCGAGGGCTACACCTTC. This translates into CSVERQVEGYTF.

V and J are TRBV11-2 and TRBJ1-6, with 8 bases lining up with TRBD1. Per the germline V gene, CDR1 is SGHAT and CDR2 is FQNNGV. V shed 4 bases, J shed 10 bases, and the junction held 6 bases outside the gene matches. CDR3 length equals 14 residues. CDR3 in amino acids: CASSYGQGKSPLHF. The CDR3 DNA sequence: TGTGCCAGCAGCTACGGACAGGGAAAATCACCCCTCCACTTT.

The chain carries TRBV5-1 and TRBJ2-3; 8 nucleotides match TRBD1. The CDR3 extends over 16 amino acids. Germline V gene lookup returns CDR1 SGHRS and CDR2 YFSETQ. The J segment lost 0 bases and the V segment lost 4 bases, leaving 7 bases of the junction unmatched. CDR3 bases: TGCGCCAGCAGCGAGGGGACAGGTGCTAGCACAGATACGCAGTATTTT. As protein: CASSEGTGASTDTQYF.

This clone has a single count. The chain combines TRBV11-2 with TRBJ1-1; no clear D gene. Trimming pared 5 bases from V and 4 bases from J, leaving 23 bases between. This CDR3 contains 17 residues. CDR1 and CDR2 from the germline V gene are SGHAT and FQNNGV. The CDR3 bases are TGTGCCAGCAGCCCGGAGAGGTGGGTCCCGGTGGGCACTGAAGCTTTCTTT. Translation: CASSPERWVPVGTEAFF. Based on the CDR3 plus reference TRBV11-2 and TRBJ1-1, the full variable domain is EAGVAQSPRYKIIEKRQSVAFWCNPISGHATLYWYQQILGQGPKLLIQFQNNGVVDDSQLPKDRFSAERLKGVDSTLKIQPAKLEDSAVYLCASSPERWVPVGTEAFFGQGTRLTVV.

The chain joins TRBV6-5 to TRBJ2-3; TRBD2 agrees at 9 bases. The CDR3 covers 15 residues. The trim removed 5 bases at V and 0 bases at J, leaving 3 bases unmatched. The germline CDR1 and CDR2 sequences are MNHEY and SVGAGI. This CDR3 is CASSRTSASTDTQYF. DNA of the CDR3: TGTGCCAGCAGTAGGACTAGCGCAAGCACAGATACGCAGTATTTT.

A few counts support this clone. This chain links TRBV21-1 with TRBJ2-7; the table's D call of TRBD1 was not tested on the DNA. TRBV21-1 is shown as a pseudogene. This CDR3 comprises 13 residues. The CDR3 here is CASSTTQDYEQYF. The CDR3 DNA sequence: TGTGCCAGCAGCACCACCCAGGATTACGAGCAGTACTTC.

The chain recombines TRBV28 with TRBJ1-1; 8 bases are shared with TRBD1. Germline V CDR1 and CDR2: MDHEN, SYDVKM. Germline trimming cut 3 bases from V and 1 base from J; bases unmatched to any gene: 10. The CDR3 spans 17 residues. DNA for the CDR3: TGTGCCAGCAGTTTCCACCCTACAGGGGGTGGGAACACTGAAGCTTTCTTT. Translating gives CASSFHPTGGGNTEAFF.

This clone was detected only once. The chain employs TRBV27 and TRBJ1-3; a weak D match, TRBD1 (6 bases). The germline V and J ends were trimmed by 6 bases and 0 bases, with 12 bases remaining between them. The CDR3 contains 15 residues. Germline CDR1 MNHEY, CDR2 SMNVEV (reference sequence). As DNA, the CDR3 is TGTGCCAGCAGAGAACAGGGACGCTCTGGAAACACCATATATTTT. Its translation: CASREQGRSGNTIYF.